The 27 T cell receptor beta chains reported below all come from one sample, sequenced in a study of technical replicates of blood from a handful of donors. Only in-frame clones appear in the TCRdb table, and some are missing; sequencing was by immunoSEQ multiplex PCR. This table holds approximately 82,000 clones, 96% found once. Specimen: T cells isolated from PBMCs. The receptor set was obtained from a human donor in good health.

The chain links TRBV29-1 to TRBJ2-7, with D perhaps TRBD1 (6 bases). The CDR3 is made up of 14 amino acids. V was cut by 5 bases and J by 2 bases, with 16 bases left in between. The germline V gene has CDR1 SQVTM and CDR2 ANQGSEA. Written as DNA, the CDR3 is TGCAGCGTTAGGCTTCGGGACATAGCCTACGAGCAGTACTTC. This translates into CSVRLRDIAYEQYF.

This chain joins TRBV2 and TRBJ2-1; D possibly corresponds to TRBD1 (5 bases). CDR1 and CDR2 (germline): SNHLY, FYNNEI. V lost 4 bases, J lost 10 bases, and 14 bases lay in between. CDR3 size: 13 residues. This CDR3 is CASSALVQGEQFF. The CDR3 DNA reads as TGTGCCAGCAGTGCGCTAGTTCAGGGAGAGCAGTTCTTC.

The genes are TRBV4-3 and TRBJ1-2, with TRBD1 matching 9 bases. The CDR3 extends over 13 amino acids. V shed 0 bases and J 8 bases; nucleotides not matched to a gene: 1. Germline CDR1 is LGHNA and CDR2 is YSLEER. CDR3 protein: CASSQETGGGYTF. The CDR3 coding sequence is TGCGCCAGCAGCCAAGAAACAGGGGGCGGCTACACCTTC.

The chain joins TRBV7-2 to TRBJ2-3, with 7 bases lining up with TRBD2. The CDR3 loop spans 14 amino acids. CDR1 SGHTA and CDR2 FQGNSA come from the germline V gene. V was pared by 6 bases and J by 3 bases, with 6 bases of the junction left unmatched. The CDR3 DNA reads TGTGCCAGCAGGTACGGACTAGGGACAGATACGCAGTATTTT. This sequence encodes CASRYGLGTDTQYF.

The V and J genes are TRBV30 and TRBJ2-7; D is perhaps TRBD1 (6 bases). Germline-derived CDR1 and CDR2 are GTSNPN and SVGIG (reference sequence). The CDR3 runs 12 residues. V lost 7 bases and J 4 bases, leaving 14 bases between the germline ends. CDR3 residues: CASTGIRYEQYF. The DNA for the CDR3 is TGTGCCTCCACAGGGATACGGTACGAGCAGTACTTC.

The chain couples TRBV6-5 to TRBJ2-7, with D perhaps matching TRBD2 (5 bases). This CDR3 is 15 amino acids long. From germline, CDR1 is MNHEY and CDR2 SVGAGI. V was cut by 4 bases and J by 2 bases, with 15 bases left in between. CDR3 region: CASSLWTYGTYEQYF. The CDR3 DNA sequence: TGTGCCAGCAGTTTATGGACTTACGGTACCTACGAGCAGTACTTC.

The gene calls are TRBV28 and TRBJ1-5, with a tentative D call TRBD1 (5 bases). Germline CDR1 MDHEN, CDR2 SYDVKM. Trimming removed 6 bases from V and 4 bases from J, with 13 bases in between. This CDR3 has 14 amino acids. CDR3 region: CASRDGTLNQPQHF. The CDR3 nucleotides read TGTGCCAGCAGGGATGGGACTTTAAATCAGCCCCAGCATTTT.

The rearrangement uses TRBV28 and TRBJ2-5, with 9 bases identical to TRBD2. The CDR3 length is 14 residues. Germline CDR1 reads MDHEN; CDR2 reads SYDVKM. V shed 5 bases, J shed 4 bases, and the junction held 5 bases outside the gene matches. CDR3 DNA sequence: TGTGCCAGCAGTAGCGGGAGGACCAGAGAGACCCAGTACTTC. It codes for CASSSGRTRETQYF.

The rearrangement joins TRBV5-1 to TRBJ1-2, with D possibly being TRBD1 (6 bases). The germline V and J ends were trimmed by 0 bases and 4 bases, with 16 bases remaining between them. CDR1 is SGHRS, CDR2 YFSETQ, per germline. This CDR3 is 16 amino acids long. CDR3: CASSLAMGAGAYGYTF. CDR3 nucleotides: TGCGCCAGCAGCTTGGCCATGGGAGCGGGGGCCTATGGCTACACCTTC.

CDR3 sequence reads: CASSPGDTEAFF. DNA of the CDR3: TGTGCCAGCTCACCGGGAGACACTGAAGCTTTCTTT. The gene calls are TRBV18 and TRBJ1-1; D call uncertain. This CDR3 region has 12 residues. Germline V gives CDR1 KGHSH, CDR2 LQKENI. Trimming left V 3 bases short and J 3 bases short, with 5 bases between.

In DNA, the CDR3 is TGTGCCAGCAGTGAAGAGCCGTTCTTGAACACTGAAGCTTTCTTT. This codes for CASSEEPFLNTEAFF. The chain links TRBV6-1 to TRBJ1-1; D unresolved. The CDR3 covers 15 residues. With 1 base removed from V and 0 bases from J, the gap between germline ends came to 9 bases. CDR1 MNHNS and CDR2 SASEGT come from the germline V gene.

The V call is TRBV12-5, the J call TRBJ2-7; TRBD2 agrees at 8 bases. The CDR3 spans 13 residues. V lost 2 bases and J lost 6; bases outside the gene matches: 3. Germline CDR1 LGHNT, CDR2 FRNRAP. CDR3 residues: CASGLPRGGEQYF. DNA for the CDR3: TGTGCTAGTGGTTTGCCCCGGGGGGGCGAGCAGTACTTC. The full variable domain, with the rest looked up from reference TRBV12-5 and TRBJ2-7, is DARVTQTPRHKVTEMGQEVTMRCQPILGHNTVFWYRQTMMQGLELLAYFRNRAPLDDSGMPKDRFSAEMPDATLATLKIQPSEPRDSAVYFCASGLPRGGEQYFGPGTRLTVT.

The chain recombines TRBV4-3 with TRBJ1-2; D may be TRBD1 (5 bases). The CDR3 has 20 residues. The V end was cut by 1 base, the J end by 6 bases, with 30 bases between. CDR1 LGHNA and CDR2 YSLEER come from the germline V gene. The CDR3 coding sequence is TGCGCCAGCAGCCAAGTAATAGGCCTACCGAGTACATTTACCAGGGATGGCTACACCTTC. Amino acids: CASSQVIGLPSTFTRDGYTF.

The genes are TRBV2 and TRBJ1-5; D is possibly TRBD1 (5 bases). V lost 4 bases and J 11 bases, leaving 15 bases between the germline ends. This CDR3 region has 13 residues. Per the germline V gene, CDR1 is SNHLY and CDR2 is FYNNEI. CDR3 DNA: TGTGCCAGCAGTGCTGACAGCCCACGAACCCAGCATTTT. The encoded protein is CASSADSPRTQHF.

The chain employs TRBV7-6 and TRBJ2-3; D not certain. This CDR3 contains 17 residues. Trimming stripped 0 bases from V and 0 bases from J, with 13 bases between. From germline, CDR1 is SGHVS and CDR2 FNYEAQ. CDR3 loop: CASSLASTHGSTDTQYF. The CDR3 DNA is TGTGCCAGCAGCTTAGCGTCCACCCACGGGAGCACAGATACGCAGTATTTT.

The chain employs TRBV19 and TRBJ1-1; TRBD1 is a possible D gene (5 bases). The CDR3 is made up of 14 amino acids. Trimming removed 3 bases from V and 4 bases from J, with 12 bases in between. Germline CDR1 is LNHDA and CDR2 is SQIVND (reference sequence). The CDR3 protein is CASSMEGRVTEAFF. CDR3 coding DNA: TGTGCCAGTAGTATGGAGGGGCGGGTCACTGAAGCTTTCTTT.

The chain couples TRBV6-5 to TRBJ2-5; 8 bases align to TRBD2. Germline-derived CDR1 and CDR2 are MNHEY and SVGAGI. This CDR3 spans 16 amino acids. With V trimmed by 4 bases and J by 5 bases, 12 bases remained unmatched. CDR3 in amino acids: CASSLRAGGSRETQYF. CDR3 DNA: TGTGCCAGCAGTTTAAGGGCGGGAGGTTCTCGGGAGACCCAGTACTTC.

The chain carries TRBV27 and TRBJ2-7; 10 bases are a match to TRBD2. The ends lost 5 bases at V and 5 bases at J; junction bases unmatched: 9. The CDR3 spans 15 residues. Germline lookup yields CDR1 MNHEY and CDR2 SMNVEV (reference sequence). The CDR3 DNA follows: TGTGCCAGCAGTCCCCGGGTAGCGGGAGGCCACGAGCAGTACTTC. Amino acid sequence: CASSPRVAGGHEQYF.

The J gene is TRBJ1-1, the V gene TRBV25-1; the D is unclear. CDR1 is MGHDK, CDR2 SYGVNS, per germline. This CDR3 has 13 amino acids. Trimming left V 4 bases short and J 1 base short, with 7 bases between. In DNA, the CDR3 is TGTGCCAGCAGTGCATCCAGGAACACTGAAGCTTTCTTT. Its translation: CASSASRNTEAFF. Based on the CDR3 plus reference TRBV25-1 and TRBJ1-1, the full variable domain is EADIYQTPRYLVIGTGKKITLECSQTMGHDKMYWYQQDPGMELHLIHYSYGVNSTEKGDLSSESTVSRIRTEHFPLTLESARPSHTSQYLCASSASRNTEAFFGQGTRLTVV.

The chain links TRBV7-3 to TRBJ2-3; TRBD2 matches 8 bases. The V gene's germline CDR1 is SGHTA and CDR2 FQGTGA. V lost 2 bases and J lost 0; bases outside the gene matches: 4. This CDR3 is built from 16 residues. The CDR3 DNA sequence: TGTGCCAGCAGCTTAGTGGCGGGAGGTAGCACAGATACGCAGTATTTT. Amino acid sequence: CASSLVAGGSTDTQYF.

The chain uses TRBV2 and TRBJ1-5, with 9 bases that match TRBD1. Looked up from germline, CDR1 is SNHLY and CDR2 is FYNNEI. Losses at the gene ends were 6 bases for V and 9 bases for J; bases not matched to a gene: 12. This CDR3 region has 15 residues. The CDR3 DNA sequence: TGTGCCAGCAGCGCGAGGACAGGGGTTCAGTCGCCCCAGCATTTT. Translated, it gives CASSARTGVQSPQHF. Supplemented by reference TRBV2 and TRBJ1-5, the full variable domain reads EPEVTQTPSHQVTQMGQEVILRCVPISNHLYFYWYRQILGQKVEFLVSFYNNEISEKSEIFDDQFSVERPDGSNFTLKIRSTKLEDSAMYFCASSARTGVQSPQHFGDGTRLSIL.

The CDR3 loop is CASIEGAENTEAFF. CDR3 coding DNA: TGTGCCAGCATCGAGGGGGCCGAGAACACTGAAGCTTTCTTT. The chain has TRBV2 and TRBJ1-1; 7 nucleotides agree with TRBD1. The germline V gene encodes CDR1 SNHLY and CDR2 FYNNEI. The ends lost 7 bases at V and 1 base at J; junction bases unmatched: 6. This CDR3 is 14 amino acids long.

The chain couples TRBV7-9 to TRBJ1-2; 11 bases align to TRBD1. The CDR3 is 16 amino acids. The V and J ends lost 5 bases and 2 bases, in that order; junction bases with no gene match: 7. CDR1 and CDR2 (germline): SEHNR, FQNEAQ (reference sequence). CDR3 in DNA: TGTGCCAGCAGCGCAAAAGGGGACAGGGGGAACTATGGCTACACCTTC. Translating gives CASSAKGDRGNYGYTF.

The CDR3 DNA reads TGTGCCAGCAGTGAAGACGCAGGTATGAACACTGAAGCTTTCTTT. This sequence encodes CASSEDAGMNTEAFF. The chain employs TRBV2 and TRBJ1-1; no clear D gene. The germline CDR1 and CDR2 sequences are SNHLY and FYNNEI. This CDR3 has 15 amino acids. V lost 1 base to trimming and J lost 0 bases, with 9 bases between them.

V is TRBV7-2 and J is TRBJ2-7; 8 positions agree with TRBD1. The germline CDR1 and CDR2 sequences are SGHTA and FQGNSA. The V and J ends lost 3 bases and 2 bases, in that order; junction bases with no gene match: 6. CDR3 length: 15 residues. The CDR3 nucleotides read TGTGCCAGCAGCTTCAACAGGGGGGTTACCTACGAGCAGTACTTC. Amino acid sequence: CASSFNRGVTYEQYF. The full variable domain, rest sourced from reference TRBV7-2 and TRBJ2-7, is GAGVSQSPSNKVTEKGKDVELRCDPISGHTALYWYRQSLGQGLEFLIYFQGNSAPDKSGLPSDRFSAERTGGSVSTLTIQRTQQEDSAVYLCASSFNRGVTYEQYFGPGTRLTVT.

This clone is a singleton in its sample. This sequence joins TRBV2 and TRBJ1-1; D unresolved. Germline V gives CDR1 SNHLY, CDR2 FYNNEI. The V end was cut by 10 bases, the J end by 4 bases, with 13 bases between. The CDR3 extends over 12 amino acids. The CDR3 DNA reads as TGTGCCACCGGAGAAGGGAGCACTGAAGCTTTCTTT. Its translation: CATGEGSTEAFF.

This chain uses TRBV19 with TRBJ1-5; D uncertain. V lost 6 bases, J lost 4 bases, and 10 bases lay in between. This CDR3 contains 13 residues. The germline V gene encodes CDR1 LNHDA and CDR2 SQIVND (reference sequence). CDR3 sequence: CASRTSGNQPQHF. The CDR3 DNA reads TGTGCCAGTAGGACATCGGGGAATCAGCCCCAGCATTTT.